These 25 T cell receptor beta chains originate from one sample sequenced in a study of metastatic and nonmetastatic thyroid tumors. With MiXCR, TCRdb called clones anew from the PCR reads. The table records 15,000 to 20,000 clones, around 12% of them present only once. Treatment of any kind had been given to no patient before thyroid surgery. The sample taken for sequencing was tumor tissue. The receptors shown here come from a female donor with papillary thyroid cancer or a benign thyroid nodule (not recorded which). Some clones in this sample may be carry-over from other donors' samples.

Relative to its sample, this clone is medium-sized. This chain uses TRBV11-3 with TRBJ2-2; D remains ambiguous. Trimming left V 11 bases short and J 0 bases short, with 13 bases between. This CDR3 is 14 amino acids long. From germline, CDR1 is SGHNT and CDR2 YENEEA. CDR3 residues: CASSVTTNTGELFF. CDR3 coding DNA: TGTGCCTCCTCCGTGACCACGAACACCGGGGAGCTGTTTTTT.

This clone was picked up many times. The V call is TRBV7-2, the J call TRBJ2-1; TRBD1 might be the D (6 bases). The CDR3 has 12 residues. Germline V CDR1 and CDR2: SGHTA, FQGNSA. V lost 4 bases to trimming and J lost 9 bases, with 10 bases between them. CDR3 DNA sequence: TGTGCCAGCAGCTCCCAGGGGACTGAGCAGTTCTTC. Translated, it gives CASSSQGTEQFF. The whole variable domain, filled in from reference TRBV7-2 and TRBJ2-1, reads GAGVSQSPSNKVTEKGKDVELRCDPISGHTALYWYRQSLGQGLEFLIYFQGNSAPDKSGLPSDRFSAERTGGSVSTLTIQRTQQEDSAVYLCASSSQGTEQFFGPGTRLTVL.

V gene TRBV19 combines with J gene TRBJ1-4; D possibly corresponds to TRBD1 (6 bases). This CDR3 is built from 14 residues. Trimming removed 7 bases at V and 10 bases at J, with 19 bases between. The germline V gene has CDR1 LNHDA and CDR2 SQIVND (reference sequence). The CDR3 nucleotides read TGTGCCAGTACCCCAGGAGGCAGGGGCGGAAAACTGTTTTTT. Protein: CASTPGGRGGKLFF.

There are many counts of this clone. This chain joins TRBV20-1 and TRBJ1-2; possible D gene TRBD1, 5 bases. The ends were cut back, 0 bases at V and 8 bases at J, with 13 bases in the middle. The germline V gene encodes CDR1 DFQATT and CDR2 SNEGSKA (reference sequence). The CDR3 contains 13 residues. CDR3 in amino acids: CSARDSEGRGYTF. The DNA for the CDR3 is TGCAGTGCTAGAGATTCGGAGGGACGGGGCTACACCTTC.

This clone came up many times. The chain is built from TRBV5-6 and TRBJ1-4; D is possibly TRBD1 (5 bases). Trimming left V 4 bases short and J 7 bases short, with 17 bases between. The CDR3 has 15 amino acids. Germline-derived CDR1 and CDR2 are SGHDT and YYEEEE. The CDR3 reads CASSPGGGVGEKLFF. DNA for the CDR3: TGTGCCAGCAGCCCCGGTGGAGGGGTAGGTGAAAAACTGTTTTTT.

This clone was found many times. This rearrangement joins TRBV10-3 to TRBJ1-2; perhaps TRBD1 as D (5 bases). Looked up from germline, CDR1 is ENHRY and CDR2 is SYGVKD. The V and J ends lost 10 bases and 4 bases respectively, with 16 bases between them. The CDR3 runs 13 residues. The CDR3 here is CATKGAGSYGYTF. The CDR3 nucleotides are TGTGCCACCAAAGGGGCAGGAAGCTATGGCTACACCTTC.

Regarding this clone: One end of the junction does not line up with germline, which may come from a read error. The chain is built from TRBV11-1 and TRBJ2-3, with TRBD1 matching 8 bases. The CDR3 extends over 15 amino acids. CDR1 is SGHAT, CDR2 FQDESV, per germline (reference sequence). This CDR3 is CASSLLAGGTNTQYF. In nucleotides, the CDR3 is TGTGCCAGCAGCTTATTGGCAGGGGGCACAAATACGCAGTATTTT.

The rearrangement joins TRBV28 to TRBJ2-1; either TRBD1 or TRBD2 may fit D (5 bases each). This CDR3 has 13 residues. The V gene lost 5 bases and the J gene lost 0 bases, with 5 bases spanning the gap. The germline gives CDR1 MDHEN, CDR2 SYDVKM. The CDR3 protein is CASSGGSYNEQFF. The CDR3, as DNA: TGTGCCAGCAGTGGGGGCTCCTACAATGAGCAGTTCTTC.

V gene TRBV7-3 combines with J gene TRBJ2-7, with D uncertain. Germline loops: CDR1 SGHTA, CDR2 FQGTGA. The CDR3 covers 14 residues. Trimming removed 8 bases at V and 7 bases at J, with 21 bases between. The CDR3 loop reads CASSPSADSREQYF. The CDR3 DNA reads TGTGCCAGCTCACCATCGGCAGACTCTAGGGAGCAGTACTTC.

V usage is TRBV6-1 and J usage is TRBJ1-2, with TRBD1 matching over 7 bases. V shed 3 bases, J shed 8 bases, and the junction held 21 bases outside the gene matches. CDR1 and CDR2 (germline): MNHNS, SASEGT. CDR3 length: 18 amino acids. The CDR3 region is CASSDSDSQTGRVRGYTF. CDR3 bases: TGTGCCAGCAGTGATTCAGACTCCCAGACAGGGCGGGTACGGGGCTACACCTTC.

This clone appeared many times. V gene TRBV20-1 combines with J gene TRBJ1-5; D is unresolved. V was shortened by 6 bases and J by 1 base, with 13 bases between the two germline ends. Germline CDR1 DFQATT, CDR2 SNEGSKA (reference sequence). The CDR3 covers 14 residues. The CDR3 DNA sequence: TGCAGTGCCCCGATGGCGAGAAGCAATCAGCCCCAGCATTTT. Amino acids: CSAPMARSNQPQHF.

This clone was detected ten times or more. The chain recombines TRBV12-3 or TRBV12-4 with TRBJ2-7; D call uncertain. The CDR3 length is 13 residues. The germline V and J ends were trimmed by 6 bases and 3 bases, with 12 bases remaining between them. CDR3 protein: CASRGGPYYEQYF. The DNA of the CDR3 is TGTGCCAGCAGGGGCGGACCTTACTACGAGCAGTACTTC.

On this clone: A clone one base away is much larger, so this may be a read error. The chain is built from TRBV19 and TRBJ2-6; D unresolved. The V gene's germline CDR1 is LNHDA and CDR2 SQIVND (reference sequence). This CDR3 region has 15 residues. CDR3 sequence reads: CASSIRTSGSNVLTF. For the CDR3, the DNA is TGTGCCAGTAGTATCCGGACCTCTGGGTCCAACGTCCTGACTTTC.

This clone was found many times. The gene calls are TRBV18 and TRBJ1-4; 12 nucleotides align to TRBD1. Per the germline V gene, CDR1 is KGHSH and CDR2 is LQKENI. This CDR3 has 17 residues. V lost 6 bases and J lost 6; bases outside the gene matches: 11. CDR3 sequence (DNA): TGTGCCAGCTCCCCCGGGACAGGGGGCTTCATCTATGAAAAACTGTTTTTT. Its protein is CASSPGTGGFIYEKLFF.

Worth noting for this clone: A much larger clone is a single base away; this may be a read error. The chain joins TRBV20-1 to TRBJ1-2; D unclear. This CDR3 has 13 residues. Per the germline V gene, CDR1 is DFQATT and CDR2 is SNEGSKA (reference sequence). The V end was cut by 7 bases, the J end by 3 bases, with 15 bases between. CDR3 DNA sequence: TGCAGTGGCCTGGAGGCAGTATACTATGGCTACACCTTC. This codes for CSGLEAVYYGYTF.

Many counts were recorded for this clone. The V gene is TRBV11-1, the J gene TRBJ2-3; the D is unclear. V shed 4 bases and J shed 2 bases, with 16 bases lying between them. The CDR3 covers 16 residues. Germline V lookup: CDR1 SGHAT, CDR2 FQDESV (reference sequence). CDR3 protein: CASSSRQTRTTDTQYF. CDR3 DNA: TGTGCCAGCAGCTCCCGTCAAACGAGGACCACAGATACGCAGTATTTT.

This clone was seen at least ten times. The chain combines TRBV2 with TRBJ2-6; the D gene is possibly TRBD1 (6 bases). V was cut by 0 bases and J by 3 bases, with 12 bases left in between. Germline CDR1 and CDR2: SNHLY and FYNNEI. This CDR3 has 17 residues. Here the CDR3 DNA reads TGTGCCAGCAGTGAAGCGATACAGGGCTTTGGGGCCAACGTCCTGACTTTC. Translated: CASSEAIQGFGANVLTF.

In its sample, this clone was seen a few times. J is TRBJ1-1 and V is TRBV27, with TRBD1 matching 8 bases. Germline CDR1 MNHEY, CDR2 SMNVEV (reference sequence). The ends lost 1 base at V and 10 bases at J; junction bases unmatched: 5. This CDR3 region has 13 residues. For the CDR3, the DNA is TGTGCCAGCAGTTTATTTGACAGGGGAGTAGCTTTCTTT. It codes for CASSLFDRGVAFF.

In its sample, this clone was seen many times. The J gene is TRBJ1-1, the V gene TRBV6-1, with D possibly being TRBD1 (6 bases). Germline loops: CDR1 MNHNS, CDR2 SASEGT. V was clipped by 3 bases and J by 7 bases, with 12 bases between them. The CDR3 covers 13 residues. The CDR3 DNA is TGTGCCAGCAGTGACAAGGGGGGTAATGAAGCTTTCTTT. Encoded protein: CASSDKGGNEAFF.

The table lists this clone with many counts. This chain joins TRBV12-3 or TRBV12-4 and TRBJ2-1; unclear D gene. The CDR3 spans 11 residues. The germline V and J ends were trimmed by 3 bases and 7 bases, with 4 bases remaining between them. CDR3 sequence reads: CASSFVNEQFF. In nucleotides, the CDR3 is TGTGCCAGCAGTTTTGTAAATGAGCAGTTCTTC.

V is TRBV6-6 and J is TRBJ1-1; D is uncertain. The CDR3 has 15 amino acids. CDR1 and CDR2 (germline): MNHNY, SVGAGI (reference sequence). Between the trimmed V and J ends, which lost 2 bases and 1 base, there was a span of 11 bases. The CDR3 loop is CASSYPNGENTEAFF. DNA of the CDR3: TGTGCCAGCAGTTACCCGAACGGTGAGAACACTGAAGCTTTCTTT.

This clone has ten or more counts. The genes are TRBV28 and TRBJ2-4; a weak D match, TRBD1 (6 bases). CDR1 and CDR2 (germline): MDHEN, SYDVKM. The CDR3 totals 16 residues. Trimming stripped 6 bases from V and 0 bases from J, with 15 bases between. The chain's CDR3 is CASSYGTQLAKNIQYF. The DNA of the CDR3 is TGTGCCAGCAGCTATGGGACACAACTAGCCAAAAACATTCAGTACTTC.

This clone was observed a handful of times. This sequence joins TRBV6-1 and TRBJ2-7, with TRBD2 identical over 11 bases. From germline, CDR1 is MNHNS and CDR2 SASEGT. V lost 9 bases to trimming and J lost 1 base; unmatched junction nucleotides: 5. This CDR3 comprises 14 residues. The CDR3 loop is CASSLAGGSYEQYF. Here the CDR3 DNA reads TGTGCCAGTTCGCTAGCGGGAGGTTCCTACGAGCAGTACTTC.

The chain employs TRBV5-1 and TRBJ2-2; D gene uncertain. This CDR3 spans 15 amino acids. Germline V gene lookup returns CDR1 SGHRS and CDR2 YFSETQ. With 6 bases removed from V and 2 bases from J, the gap between germline ends came to 14 bases. The CDR3 DNA follows: TGCGCCAGCACCGAACGTCCTGGAAACACCGGGGAGCTGTTTTTT. It specifies CASTERPGNTGELFF. Based on the CDR3 plus reference TRBV5-1 and TRBJ2-2, the full variable domain is KAGVTQTPRYLIKTRGQQVTLSCSPISGHRSVSWYQQTPGQGLQFLFEYFSETQRNKGNFPGRFSGRQFSNSRSEMNVSTLELGDSALYLCASTERPGNTGELFFGEGSRLTVL.

This clone has ten or more counts. The rearrangement uses TRBV29-1 and TRBJ1-2, with D tentatively TRBD1 (6 bases). The CDR3 is made up of 13 amino acids. V was pared by 2 bases and J by 3 bases, with 10 bases between. Germline CDR1 reads SQVTM; CDR2 reads ANQGSEA. In DNA, the CDR3 is TGCAGCGTTGAATGGGGGCGCCACTATGGCTACACCTTC. Amino acid sequence: CSVEWGRHYGYTF. The full variable domain, completed using reference TRBV29-1 and TRBJ1-2, is SAVISQKPSRDICQRGTSLTIQCQVDSQVTMMFWYRQQPGQSLTLIATANQGSEATYESGFVIDKFPISRPNLTFSTLTVSNMSPEDSSIYLCSVEWGRHYGYTFGSGTRLTVV.